The rows below give T cell receptor beta chains drawn from one sample of a study of regulatory T cells in long-lasting Graves disease. MiXCR was run by TCRdb on the multiplex PCR reads, yielding one entry per CDR3 protein. The sample shows fewer than 450,000 distinct CDR3 sequences, approximately 15% of them seen only once. These sequences were also reported in another study, on T cells in Graves' hyperthyroidism and ophthalmopathy.

The sequenced sample was peripheral blood mononuclear cells (PBMCs), obtained at new diagnosis, from a patient treated with antithyroid drugs. These receptors were obtained from a middle-aged woman with Graves disease. The CDR3 runs from the conserved cysteine through the conserved F or W. D genes are given only for firm matches. Clone size appears in some rows only: once, few, many, or a class for an expanded clone.

NA,TRBJ1-4,TRBV19,NA,CASSIDPIPTNEKLFF,TGTGCCAGTAGTATAGATCCCATACCAACTAATGAAAAACTGTTTTTT
TRBD1,TRBJ2-7,TRBV9,NA,CASSVDGQGYEQYF,TGTGCCAGCAGCGTAGATGGACAGGGCTACGAGCAGTACTTC
NA,TRBJ2-6,TRBV2,many,CASSELRQIGANVLTF,TGTGCCAGCAGTGAATTAAGGCAGATTGGGGCCAACGTCCTGACTTTC
TRBD2,TRBJ2-7,TRBV27,few,CASSDLPGLAGGWEQYF,TGTGCCAGCAGCGATCTTCCGGGACTAGCGGGAGGTTGGGAGCAGTACTTC
TRBD1,TRBJ1-6,TRBV28,NA,CASSSYRTGGSPLHF,TGTGCCAGCAGCTCTTACCGGACAGGGGGTTCACCCCTCCACTTT
TRBD2,TRBJ2-1,TRBV6-1,many,CASTIRVAGDNEQFF,TGTGCCAGCACCATCCGCGTGGCGGGAGACAATGAGCAGTTCTTC
TRBD1,TRBJ2-5,TRBV19,many,CASSERQGAGETQYF,TGTGCCAGTAGTGAACGACAGGGGGCAGGAGAGACCCAGTACTTC
NA,TRBJ2-7,TRBV20-1,few,CSARGGSEQYF,TGCAGTGCTAGAGGAGGTAGTGAGCAGTACTTC
TRBD2,TRBJ2-7,TRBV28,few,CASRQRDQDYEQYF,TGTGCCAGCAGGCAGCGGGACCAGGACTACGAGCAGTACTTC
TRBD2,TRBJ2-1,TRBV11-3,NA,CASSARGGFEQFF,TGTGCCAGCAGCGCCCGGGGGGGATTTGAGCAGTTCTTC
NA,TRBJ2-2,TRBV7-8,many,CASSSVGGSTGELFF,TGTGCCAGCAGCTCTGTTGGGGGTAGCACCGGGGAGCTGTTTTTT
NA,TRBJ2-2,TRBV7-2,many,CASSLLSIGTGELFF,TGTGCCAGCAGCTTACTTTCCATCGGGACCGGGGAGCTGTTTTTT
NA,TRBJ2-2,TRBV5-1,NA,CASNPGGSSGELFF,TGCGCCAGCAACCCTGGGGGGTCGTCCGGGGAGCTGTTTTTT
TRBD1,TRBJ2-5,TRBV19,many,CASTARGTGEETQYF,TGTGCCAGTACCGCGAGGGGGACAGGGGAAGAGACCCAGTACTTC
TRBD2,TRBJ2-1,TRBV11-3,NA,CASRKTSGMSVEQFF,TGTGCCAGCAGAAAGACTAGCGGGATGTCGGTTGAGCAGTTCTTC
TRBD1,TRBJ2-1,TRBV14,many,CASSQGGHEQFF,TGCGCCAGCAGCCAAGGGGGCCATGAGCAGTTCTTC
TRBD1,TRBJ2-7,TRBV18,NA,CASSTNRGQGEQYF,TGTGCCAGCTCAACGAACAGGGGACAAGGGGAGCAGTACTTC
TRBD1,TRBJ2-2,TRBV30,NA,CAWTGQANTGELFF,TGTGCCTGGACTGGACAGGCGAACACCGGGGAGCTGTTTTTT
NA,TRBJ1-2,TRBV3-1,many,CASSQGRGINGYTF,TGTGCCAGCAGCCAAGGGAGGGGGATAAATGGCTACACCTTC
TRBD1,TRBJ2-5,TRBV7-2,many,CASSSDRGPTTQYF,TGTGCCAGCAGCTCGGACAGGGGGCCCACGACCCAGTACTTC
NA,TRBJ1-2,TRBV5-6,many,CASSPMGRGGEAGYTF,TGTGCCAGCAGCCCAATGGGTAGGGGGGGCGAAGCTGGCTACACCTTC
NA,TRBJ1-4,TRBV6-2/TRBV6-3,many,CASSERTPADEKLFF,TGTGCCAGCAGTGAAAGGACACCGGCGGATGAAAAACTGTTTTTT
NA,TRBJ1-3,TRBV20-1,NA,CSGVAGSDGNTIYF,TGCAGTGGAGTGGCGGGCTCGGATGGAAACACCATATATTTT
TRBD2,TRBJ2-1,TRBV2,many,CASSNGLAQYNEQFF,TGTGCCAGCAGTAACGGACTAGCGCAATACAATGAGCAGTTCTTC
NA,TRBJ2-3,TRBV19,many,CASSTGTSRTDTQYF,TGTGCCAGTTCGACCGGGACATCCCGCACAGATACGCAGTATTTT
TRBD1,TRBJ1-5,TRBV20-1,NA,CSAREFWQGAGQPQHF,TGCAGTGCTAGAGAGTTTTGGCAGGGGGCTGGCCAGCCCCAGCATTTT
NA,TRBJ2-3,TRBV18,many,CASSTRGDTQYF,TGTGCCAGCTCTACCCGTGGAGATACGCAGTATTTT
NA,TRBJ2-4,TRBV19,few,CASSFGQPGTKNIQYF,TGTGCCAGTAGTTTCGGACAGCCCGGGACCAAAAACATTCAGTACTTC
NA,TRBJ2-7,TRBV7-3,NA,CASSGWDDEQYF,TGTGCCAGCAGCGGCTGGGACGATGAGCAGTACTTC
NA,TRBJ2-1,TRBV7-2,many,CASSLNRGGPTYNEQFF,TGTGCCAGCAGCTTAAATCGAGGCGGGCCCACCTACAATGAGCAGTTCTTC
TRBD1,TRBJ1-1,TRBV12-3/TRBV12-4,NA,CASSLGQGDEAFF,TGTGCCAGCAGTTTAGGCCAGGGGGATGAAGCTTTCTTT
NA,TRBJ2-5,TRBV3-1,many,CASSQVKGETQYF,TGTGCCAGCAGCCAAGTAAAAGGGGAGACCCAGTACTTC
TRBD1,TRBJ1-2,TRBV12-3/TRBV12-4,NA,CASRRVTGDGYTF,TGTGCCAGCAGGAGGGTGACAGGGGACGGCTACACCTTC
TRBD1,TRBJ2-3,TRBV7-9,many,CASSPQGAITDTQYF,TGTGCCAGCAGCCCTCAGGGGGCCATCACAGATACGCAGTATTTT
NA,TRBJ2-2,TRBV5-6,NA,CASSRYGGRNTGELFF,TGTGCCAGCAGCAGGTATGGGGGGAGGAACACCGGGGAGCTGTTTTTT
NA,TRBJ2-7,TRBV28,many,CASSPPLGAHEQYF,TGTGCCAGCAGCCCCCCTTTGGGGGCGCATGAGCAGTACTTC
TRBD2,TRBJ2-1,TRBV20-1,many,CSARILAGGGNEQFF,TGCAGTGCTAGAATCCTAGCGGGAGGGGGCAATGAGCAGTTCTTC